Reported below is one T cell receptor beta chain. These data belong to a study of control samples from healthy donors and cancer patients. Libraries were prepared by immunoSEQ multiplex PCR; TCRdb keeps only in-frame clonotypes and omits some of them. The sample carries about 130,000 clones, under 95% recorded once. The receptor was derived from a man between 18 and 29 years old in good health. The specimen was blood.

The DNA for the CDR3 is TGCAGCGTCGACAGGGGAAAGAACACTGAAGCTTTCTTT. Translated, it gives CSVDRGKNTEAFF. The genes are TRBV29-1 and TRBJ1-1, with TRBD1 matching 8 bases. Germline V gene lookup returns CDR1 SQVTM and CDR2 ANQGSEA. The CDR3 contains 13 residues. Trimming at V came to 6 bases and at J to 1 base, leaving 4 bases not matched to a gene.